This T cell receptor beta chain originates from a study of a mutant IDH1 vaccine in newly diagnosed glioma. For the study at large: Before enrollment, the patients had been treated with radiotherapy alone, temozolomide alone, or both together. Most of them had received both.

Study observations and caveats: With respect to changes in top peripheral T cell clonotypes, pseudoprogression seemed unrelated.

On this clone itself: Antigen specificity is unknown.

The data were produced by immunoSEQ multiplex PCR, yet TCRdb's version contains in-frame clones alone and is incomplete. In the table there are tens of thousands of clones, roughly 89% of which are singletons. The V segment lost 4 bases and the J segment 6 bases; nucleotides outside the gene matches: 6. Germline assignment: CDR1 SEHNR and CDR2 FQNEAQ (reference sequence). CDR3 length equals 14 residues. The time point was: baseline, week 1 (first vaccination visit). Treatment given: pre-vaccination baseline after standard-of-care therapy. Each astrocytoma in the donors was new, WHO grade 3 or 4, IDH1-mutant and ATRX-lost.

The sequence came from a man between 35 and 55 years old with glioma. The V and J genes are TRBV7-9 and TRBJ2-7; the match to TRBD2 covers 10 bases. Sequenced here: PBMCs, sampled from a glioma patient treated with radiotherapy, temozolomide or both. In DNA form, the CDR3 reads TGTGCCAGCAGCTCGGCTAGCGGGAGTACCGAGCAGTACTTC. This sequence encodes CASSSASGSTEQYF. Full variable domain (remainder filled in from reference TRBV7-9 and TRBJ2-7): DTGVSQNPRHKITKRGQNVTFRCDPISEHNRLYWYRQTLGQGPEFLTYFQNEAQLEKSRLLSDRFSAERPKGSFSTLEIQRTEQGDSAMYLCASSSASGSTEQYFGPGTRLTVT.